This TCR beta chain derives from a study of CD8+ T cells in alopecia areata. Across the study: Treatment comprised oral tofacitinib, 5 to 10 mg twice daily, in treated patients. Findings and caveats of the study: In lesional scalp, particularly from alopecia totalis/universalis, clonality was higher than in normal scalp. With patients, TCR sharing proved less clear than in mice, a difference possibly related to HLA.

Collected material from alopecia areata patients comprised lesional scalp punch biopsies and peripheral blood. Sequencing templates came from extracted RNA that was reverse transcribed into cDNA. Here immunoSEQ multiplex PCR was the method, and the copy in TCRdb shows in-frame clones only, minus some. Of over 120,000 clones in the sample, about half are singletons; the top ten hold approximately 0.99%. The CDR3 extends over 11 amino acids. Per germline, CDR1 MNHEY and CDR2 SVGAGI. Deletions cut 6 bases from V and 9 bases from J, with 9 bases between. Regarding this clone: No antigen is known for it.

This sequence originates from a human donor with alopecia areata. The sequencing used CD4+ T cells sorted from blood, collected at week 0. The chain has TRBV6-5 and TRBJ2-1; possible D gene TRBD1, 6 bases. CDR3 region: CASRRGGEQFF. The CDR3 coding sequence is TGTGCCAGCAGACGAGGGGGTGAGCAGTTCTTC.